This T cell receptor (beta chain) was captured by sequencing in a study of T cells in Graves' hyperthyroidism and ophthalmopathy. Regarding the study as a whole: Blood held most thyroid clonotypes expanded above 0.001 frequency.

Reasons for excluding patients were uncontrolled infection, other autoimmune disease, pregnancy or lactation. This clonotype was recorded at least ten times. Its antigen remains unknown. Per germline, CDR1 KGHSH and CDR2 LQKENI. The CDR3 length is 14 residues. Losses at the gene ends were 8 bases for V and 8 bases for J; bases not matched to a gene: 10. Researchers amplified the TCR beta CDR3 regions from RNA transcripts. First-round RT-PCR of the TCR CDR3 relied on the HTBI primer set. MiXCR, run by TCRdb on the multiplex PCR reads, gives a single entry per CDR3 protein. The table lists 600,000 to 750,000 distinct CDR3 sequences, 17% of them singletons.

The sample taken for sequencing was blood. This clonotype originated in a man in his fifties or sixties with Graves' hyperthyroidism. The rearrangement uses TRBV18 and TRBJ2-1; TRBD2 matches at 9 bases. CDR3 DNA: TGTGCCAGCAGCCCACCGGGACTAGCTGATGAGCAGTTCTTC. Its translation: CASSPPGLADEQFF.